The sequence of this TCR beta chain was determined in a study of CD8 T cells in Susac syndrome. The study sequenced TCR beta in blood CD8+ and CD4+ T cells. The CDR3 consists of 14 residues. V lost 2 bases to trimming and J lost 1 base, with 8 bases between them. In germline, CDR1 is MNHNY, CDR2 SVGAGI (reference sequence). After extraction with the RNeasy kit, about 0.45 to 1 ug of the RNA was reverse transcribed using random hexamers. Amplification of the TCR beta CDR3 was carried out by immunoSEQ multiplex PCR, which spanned a total of 54 Vbeta and 13 Jbeta segments. TCRdb recomputed calls from the immunoSEQ multiplex PCR reads with MiXCR, one row per CDR3 protein. The profile shows 100,000 to 150,000 distinct CDR3 sequences, about 95% of them singletons.

This chain connects TRBV6-6 to TRBJ2-5, with D perhaps being TRBD1 or TRBD2 (5 bases each). This receptor was identified in a human donor in good health. The sample comprised CD4+ T cells from PBMCs. CDR3: CASSYGGTQETQYF. CDR3 nucleotides: TGTGCCAGCAGTTACGGGGGAACCCAAGAGACCCAGTACTTC.